The 7 T cell receptor beta chains presented below share a single source sample, sequenced in a study of vaccination and CD4 T cells after COVID-19 (dated by TCRdb to between 2020 and 2023). In light of the paper, this sample's treatment or condition label describes: roughly ten-day PBMC culture with coronavirus spike peptide pools or control peptides (ViraFEST assay). Their cognate antigens are unknown. Library construction relied on PCR. Instrument used: Illumina iSeq 100. DNA from cultured CD4+ T cells was subjected to TCR sequencing with the Oncomine TCR Beta short-read assay at the Johns Hopkins FTIC core. TCRdb applied fastp at Q25 and MiXCR to the public reads, then kept only in-frame beta chains. Rows merge per CDR3 protein into single entries with the most common DNA and genes. Recorded for this sample are 15,000 to 20,000 distinct CDR3 sequences; less than 65% of them occurred a single time. Clones ranked in the top ten supply 12% of the sample.

Specimen: CD4+ T cells from blood, cultured in vitro. The receptors were sampled from a human donor who had recovered from COVID-19.

This clonotype occurred a few times. The genes are TRBV7-3 and TRBJ1-1, with TRBD1 identical over 9 bases. The CDR3 loop spans 13 amino acids. The germline V gene encodes CDR1 SGHTA and CDR2 FQGTGA. With 5 bases clipped from V and 6 bases from J, the junction kept 4 bases outside the gene matches. CDR3 region: CASSVQGASEAFF. CDR3 nucleotide sequence: TGTGCCAGCAGCGTACAGGGGGCCTCTGAAGCTTTCTTT.

The chain carries TRBV5-1 and TRBJ2-1, with no clear D. The V end lost 2 bases, the J end lost 5 bases, and 11 bases lay between the germline ends. Germline CDR1 is SGHRS and CDR2 is YFSETQ. The CDR3 is 14 amino acids. The CDR3 is CASSFNPGDNEQFF. CDR3 nucleotides: TGCGCCAGCAGCTTCAACCCTGGGGACAATGAGCAGTTCTTC.

V is TRBV19 and J is TRBJ2-7, with D perhaps TRBD2 (6 bases). Trimming cost V 5 bases and J 0 bases, with 20 bases left between them. From germline, CDR1 is LNHDA and CDR2 SQIVND (reference sequence). This CDR3 is built from 17 residues. CDR3 DNA sequence: TGTGCCAGTAGTCCGCCAACGGGAGCGACCGACTCCTACGAGCAGTACTTC. Translated: CASSPPTGATDSYEQYF.

The chain couples TRBV6-2 or TRBV6-3 to TRBJ1-2; 7 positions match TRBD1. V trimming: 5 bases; J trimming: 4 bases; junction bases outside the gene matches: 10. Germline V gives CDR1 MNHEY, CDR2 SVGEGT. This CDR3 is built from 15 residues. The CDR3 spells CASSTQGGLVYGYTF. In DNA, the CDR3 is TGTGCCAGCAGTACCCAGGGGGGGCTGGTCTATGGCTACACCTTC.

The J gene is TRBJ1-1, the V gene TRBV5-1; D gene ambiguous. V shed 4 bases and J shed 1 base, with 8 bases lying between them. This CDR3 spans 13 amino acids. Per the germline V gene, CDR1 is SGHRS and CDR2 is YFSETQ. Here the CDR3 reads CASSATQNTEAFF. In nucleotides, the CDR3 is TGCGCCAGCAGCGCGACTCAGAACACTGAAGCTTTCTTT.

The genes are TRBV11-2 and TRBJ2-5; D tentatively reads TRBD1 or TRBD2 (7 bases each). Trimming pared 4 bases from V and 4 bases from J, leaving 19 bases between. This CDR3 is 16 amino acids long. The germline CDR1 and CDR2 sequences are SGHAT and FQNNGV. CDR3 DNA: TGTGCCAGCAGCTCCTCACGCTCAGGGGGGGGAGAGACCCAGTACTTC. Translating gives CASSSSRSGGGETQYF.

This clonotype was detected only a few times. J is TRBJ1-2 and V is TRBV12-5; TRBD1 agrees at 8 bases. The CDR3 runs 13 residues. In germline, CDR1 is LGHNT, CDR2 FRNRAP. V dropped 6 bases and J dropped 9; count of bases not matched to a gene: 9. Written as DNA, the CDR3 is TGTGCTAGTGGCCGGGACAGGACTCGGAGCTACACCTTC. Its protein is CASGRDRTRSYTF.